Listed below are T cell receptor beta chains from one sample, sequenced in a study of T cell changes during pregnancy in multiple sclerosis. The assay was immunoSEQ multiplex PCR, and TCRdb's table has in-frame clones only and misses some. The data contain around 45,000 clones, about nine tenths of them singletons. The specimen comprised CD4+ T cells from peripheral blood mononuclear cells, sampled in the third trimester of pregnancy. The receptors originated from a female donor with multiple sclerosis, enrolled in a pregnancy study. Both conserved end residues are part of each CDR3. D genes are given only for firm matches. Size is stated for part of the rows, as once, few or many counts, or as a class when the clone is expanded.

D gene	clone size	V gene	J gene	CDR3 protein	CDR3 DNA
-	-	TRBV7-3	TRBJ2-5	CASSLGGSRQETQYF	TGTGCCAGCAGCTTAGGCGGTAGCAGACAAGAGACCCAGTACTTC
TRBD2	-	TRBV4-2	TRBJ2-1	CASSQTGTSGNNEQFF	TGTGCCAGCAGCCAAACCGGGACTAGCGGCAACAATGAGCAGTTCTTC
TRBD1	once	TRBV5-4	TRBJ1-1	CASSRATGKGPEAFF	TGTGCCAGCAGCCGTGCGACAGGGAAAGGCCCTGAAGCTTTCTTT
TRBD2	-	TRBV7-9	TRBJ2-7	CASTLLAGATGEQYF	TGTGCCAGCACCTTACTAGCGGGAGCAACGGGGGAGCAGTACTTC
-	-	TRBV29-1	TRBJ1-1	CSVEQGSFMNTEAFF	TGCAGCGTTGAACAGGGGTCCTTCATGAACACTGAAGCTTTCTTT
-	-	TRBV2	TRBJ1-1	CASSEQGAMNTEAFF	TGTGCCAGCAGTGAGCAGGGTGCCATGAACACTGAAGCTTTCTTT
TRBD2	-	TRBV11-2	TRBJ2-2	CASSPPPGLASAGELFF	TGTGCCAGCAGCCCGCCCCCGGGACTAGCGAGTGCCGGGGAGCTGTTTTTT
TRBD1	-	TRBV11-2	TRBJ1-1	CASSSSGGTEAFF	TGTGCCAGCAGCAGTTCAGGGGGCACTGAAGCTTTCTTT
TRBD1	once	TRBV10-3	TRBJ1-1	CAIRATGGNTEAFF	TGTGCCATCAGGGCGACAGGGGGGAACACTGAAGCTTTCTTT
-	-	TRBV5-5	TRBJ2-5	CASSSRDWEQYF	TGTGCCAGCAGCTCGCGGGACTGGGAGCAGTACTTC